This T cell receptor (beta chain) is drawn from a study of cytomegalovirus exposure and HLA in healthy donors. It was with 60 Vbeta and 13 Jbeta primers that the PCR ran. Produced via immunoSEQ multiplex PCR; TCRdb's table is partial and in-frame only. The data hold 120,000 or so clones, with 74% observed a single time. V was trimmed by 1 base and J by 2 bases, leaving 15 bases between them. The CDR3 spans 15 residues. The germline V gene has CDR1 SQVTM and CDR2 ANQGSEA. A remark on this clone: The antigen is undetermined.

Study-wide results and caveats: The productive fraction for most TCR beta V segments was about 87% or about 30% in an earlier analysis. The study found most TCR sequences rare, yet found some public TCRs in many donors. In all likelihood, a cluster of highly shared sequence variants was a sequencing artifact.

The sequence was collected from a middle-aged man in good health and CMV-seropositive. The rearrangement uses TRBV29-1 and TRBJ2-7, with D possibly TRBD1 on 5 matching bases. The sample taken for sequencing was PBMCs. The DNA for the CDR3 is TGCAGCGTTGAAGGGAAGGGGCAGGGCCCCTACGAGCAGTACTTC. Protein: CSVEGKGQGPYEQYF.